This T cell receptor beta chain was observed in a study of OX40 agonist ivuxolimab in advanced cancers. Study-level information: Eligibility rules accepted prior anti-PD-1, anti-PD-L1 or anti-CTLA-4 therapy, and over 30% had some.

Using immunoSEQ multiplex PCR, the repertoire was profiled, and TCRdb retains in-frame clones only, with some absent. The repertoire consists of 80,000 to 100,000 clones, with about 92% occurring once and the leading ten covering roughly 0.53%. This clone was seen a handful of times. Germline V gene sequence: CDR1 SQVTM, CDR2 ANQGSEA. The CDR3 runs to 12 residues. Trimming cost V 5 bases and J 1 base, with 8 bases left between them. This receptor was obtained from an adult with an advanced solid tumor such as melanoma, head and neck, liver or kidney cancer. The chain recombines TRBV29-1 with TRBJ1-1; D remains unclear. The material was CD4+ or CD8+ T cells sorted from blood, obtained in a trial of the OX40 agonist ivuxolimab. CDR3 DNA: TGCAGCGTTCACCGGGGGAACACTGAAGCTTTCTTT. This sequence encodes CSVHRGNTEAFF.